The T cell receptor (beta chain) described here comes from a study of vaccination effects on CD4 cells after COVID-19. Study summary: Under the ViraFEST assay, PBMC were stimulated with viral peptide pools so that antigen-specific CD4+ T cells expanded. Sequencing was performed afterwards. It was a median of 72 days after the second dose that post-vaccine samples were obtained. Study observations and caveats: Marked clonal contraction of infection- and vaccine-induced clones was seen late after vaccination.

On this clone: Its antigen remains unknown.

The CDR3 sequence is 15 residues long. CDR1 is SGDLS and CDR2 is YYNGEE in the germline V gene. After removal of 2 bases from V and 2 bases from J, the junction contained 1 base not matched to a gene. When around nine days of culture had elapsed, CD4+ T cells were isolated. Vaccination of participants consisted of two doses of either the BNT162b2 or mRNA-1273 vaccine. A half-medium replacement with IL-2 medium was carried out on days 3 and 7. Assay: immunoSEQ multiplex PCR; the TCRdb copy retains only in-frame clones and omits some. The repertoire holds some 60,000 clones, with 78% as singletons. The sequences come from CD4+ T cells from PBMCs cultured without peptide, collected after COVID-19 vaccination. J is TRBJ2-3 and V is TRBV9, with 11 positions matching TRBD2. The sequence was obtained from a human donor who received a COVID-19 vaccine. CDR3 coding DNA: TGTGCCAGCAGCGTTAGCGGGGGGGCCACAGATACGCAGTATTTT. It yields the protein CASSVSGGATDTQYF.